Listed below are T cell receptor beta chains from one sample, sequenced in a study of cytomegalovirus exposure and HLA in healthy donors. Sequencing was performed with immunoSEQ multiplex PCR; in TCRdb, only in-frame clones are kept and a portion is missing. The sample shows around 100,000 clones, and 3% to 4.5% sits with its ten largest clones. Sequencing used PBMCs. Every receptor here comes from a man younger than 45 in good health and CMV-seronegative. CDR3s include the opening cysteine and the closing phenylalanine or tryptophan. A D gene is named only where the DNA matches it firmly.

v_call	j_call	d_call	cdr3_aa	cdr3_nt
TRBV5-1	TRBJ2-7	.	CASSLVGGLAYEQYF	TGCGCCAGCAGCTTGGTTGGAGGACTGGCCTACGAGCAGTACTTC
TRBV5-1	TRBJ2-3	TRBD1	CASSLMGTGADTQYF	TGCGCCAGCAGCTTGATGGGGACAGGGGCAGATACGCAGTATTTT
TRBV7-9	TRBJ2-1	.	CASSFRGGTAHEQFF	TGTGCCAGCAGCTTCCGGGGCGGGACGGCCCATGAGCAGTTCTTC
TRBV19	TRBJ1-1	.	CASSPGGGNTEAFF	TGTGCCAGTAGTCCGGGAGGGGGGAACACTGAAGCTTTCTTT
TRBV11-1	TRBJ1-6	.	CASSLAGSDSPLHF	TGTGCCAGCAGCTTAGCCGGGTCGGATTCACCCCTCCACTTT
TRBV18	TRBJ1-1	.	CASSRSGVMNTEAFF	TGTGCCAGCTCACGCTCAGGGGTAATGAACACTGAAGCTTTCTTT
TRBV6-5	TRBJ1-2	.	CASSYLSSRAQGGYTF	TGTGCCAGCAGTTACCTCTCCAGCAGGGCCCAAGGCGGCTACACCTTC
TRBV4-2	TRBJ2-1	.	CASSQGSGSYNEQFF	TGTGCCAGCAGCCAAGGTTCGGGTTCCTACAATGAGCAGTTCTTC
TRBV18	TRBJ2-5	.	CASSRDIQETQYF	TGTGCCAGCTCACGGGACATCCAAGAGACCCAGTACTTC
TRBV12-5	TRBJ2-5	.	CASGREETQYF	TGTGCTAGTGGCCGAGAAGAGACCCAGTACTTC
TRBV19	TRBJ1-6	.	CASSFLGGVAYNSPLHF	TGTGCCAGTAGTTTCCTGGGAGGAGTAGCCTATAATTCACCCCTCCACTTT
TRBV7-9	TRBJ2-4	.	CASSPSGAVAKNIQYF	TGTGCCAGCAGCCCCAGTGGGGCGGTAGCCAAAAACATTCAGTACTTC
TRBV6-5	TRBJ1-2	.	CASSSREDYGYTF	TGTGCCAGCAGTTCCCGTGAGGACTATGGCTACACCTTC
TRBV9	TRBJ1-1	.	CASTYNQGIGTEAFF	TGTGCCAGCACCTATAACCAGGGAATCGGGACTGAAGCTTTCTTT
TRBV9	TRBJ1-4	.	CASSVGGGRGEKLFF	TGTGCCAGCAGCGTAGGGGGGGGCAGAGGTGAAAAACTGTTTTTT
TRBV11-2	TRBJ1-1	TRBD1	CASSLRQGVTEAFF	TGTGCCAGCAGCTTAAGGCAGGGGGTGACTGAAGCTTTCTTT
TRBV5-1	TRBJ2-5	.	CASSLAQKETQYF	TGCGCCAGCAGCTTGGCACAGAAAGAGACCCAGTACTTC
TRBV10-3	TRBJ1-1	.	CAISESGRAEAFF	TGTGCCATCAGTGAGTCAGGGAGGGCTGAAGCTTTCTTT
TRBV12-5	TRBJ1-2	.	CASGSGSGLFNYGYTF	TGTGCTAGTGGTTCGGGGAGCGGTCTTTTTAACTATGGCTACACCTTC
TRBV6-5	TRBJ2-1	.	CASKGGGGAYNEQFF	TGTGCCAGCAAGGGAGGCGGGGGCGCCTACAATGAGCAGTTCTTC
TRBV6-5	TRBJ1-1	.	CASSYRSNTEAFF	TGTGCCAGCAGTTACCGGTCGAACACTGAAGCTTTCTTT
TRBV19	TRBJ2-7	.	CASSPRDSGSYEQYF	TGTGCCAGTAGTCCCCGGGATAGCGGCTCCTACGAGCAGTACTTC
TRBV11-2	TRBJ2-5	.	CASSLRETQYF	TGTGCCAGCAGCTTGAGAGAGACCCAGTACTTC
TRBV18	TRBJ2-5	TRBD1	CASSPRGPIQETQYF	TGTGCCAGCTCACCAAGGGGGCCAATTCAAGAGACCCAGTACTTC
TRBV11-2	TRBJ2-7	.	CASSLDGSYEQYF	TGTGCCAGCAGCTTAGATGGGAGCTACGAGCAGTACTTC
TRBV18	TRBJ2-7	TRBD1	CASSAGRGPYEQYF	TGTGCCAGCTCCGCGGGCAGGGGGCCCTACGAGCAGTACTTC
TRBV27	TRBJ2-3	.	CASSPGQSADTQYF	TGTGCCAGCAGCCCGGGTCAATCCGCAGATACGCAGTATTTT